This TCR beta chain derives from a study of blood T cell repertoires in COVID-19 (dated by TCRdb to the early 2020s). Regarding the complete study: Collaborator samples came from the United States, Italy and Spain and covered acute and convalescent phases of COVID-19. The dataset comprised deeply sampled blood TCRbeta repertoires from subjects exposed to, actively infected with, or recovered from COVID-19. The material from the prospective study consisted of cDNA or gDNA derived from T cells, B-cell-depleted T cells, or PBMCs. A freely available public database, intended as a resource for researchers studying the immune response to SARS-CoV-2, is where the repertoires were released. Samples came from the ongoing ImmuneRACE study (first 160 participants) plus 1,254 subjects from 6 global collaborators. A de-identified subject ID, COVID-19 status, age in years and sex were almost always included in the sample metadata. Where available, HLA class I and class II types were obtained from metadata supplied by the sample provider rather than from assay-based typing. What the research found in general, with its limitations: How much clinical and demographic metadata was included differed by source and by participant, and the metadata was provided uncurated.

Turning to this clone: What antigen it recognizes has not been identified. No much larger clone exists at a distance of one base, and base qualities are not known.

In Seattle, one collaborating source enrolled patients while the infection was active and tracked those patients longitudinally over the course of disease. The collaborating institutions used their own protocols to collect whole blood in K2EDTA tubes. For TCRbeta analysis, collaborators shipped samples in one of three forms: frozen whole blood, isolated PBMCs, or DNA extracted from either of those sample types. The CDR3, from cysteine to phenylalanine, totals 11 residues. Only the CDR3 portion is preserved as DNA: 33 bases, with reading frame beginning at the first base. Based on the germline V gene (reference sequence), the CDR1 and CDR2 sequences are GTSNPN and SVGIG. V is reduced by 3 bases and J by 8 bases, leaving a spacing of 10 bases between them. The immunoSEQ Assay, a bias-controlled multiplex PCR, was used to amplify TCRbeta CDR3 regions from genomic DNA. From the authors' description of their analysis: Within the assay, amplification of reference gene primers was used to estimate how many nucleated cells each sample contained. To quantify the absolute abundance of each unique TCRbeta CDR3 rearrangement, sequence reads were collapsed and filtered. For each sample, productive Simpson clonality was calculated as the square root of Simpson's diversity index over productive rearrangements. TCRdb retrieved this table from immuneACCESS and kept in-frame rearrangements only. Not all clones are present; in checked studies, unresolved V genes account for under half, and no reason is known for the remainder. V, J and clone size are those of that table, while D and trimming were read from the DNA. Across this sample there are some 62,000 clones, with 75% to 90% seen only once. The ten most abundant clones make up about a sixth of the sample.

Sequencing was carried out using peripheral blood. The V and J genes are TRBV30 and TRBJ1-2, with the D gene call left open. This TCR derives from an older woman with COVID-19, enrolled during active disease. The DNA is as follows: TGTGCCTGGAGCCGGGGTTGGGGCTACACCTTC. This yields the protein CAWSRGWGYTF.